Sequencing of this T cell receptor (beta chain) was carried out in a study of early T cells in non-severe SARS-CoV-2 infection. Individual cDNA molecules were tagged with unique molecular identifiers, the study reported. TCRdb reanalysed the 5' RACE reads using MiXCR and keeps one entry per CDR3 protein. The table shows tens of thousands of distinct CDR3 sequences, with around 11% occurring only once. This TCR was sampled from an adult who was a healthcare worker with PCR-confirmed SARS-CoV-2 infection or an uninfected control (not recorded which). The sequencing used whole blood, collected at baseline.

The CDR3 reads CSARTGGDTGELFF. Here the CDR3 DNA reads TGCAGCGCGAGGACAGGGGGCGACACCGGGGAGCTGTTTTTT. The chain is built from TRBV29-1 and TRBJ2-2, with 11 nucleotides matching TRBD1. With V trimmed by 7 bases and J by 3 bases, 4 bases remained unmatched. The CDR3 is 14 residues long. The germline gives CDR1 SQVTM, CDR2 ANQGSEA.